Listed below are T cell receptor beta chains from one sample, sequenced in a study of OX40 agonist ivuxolimab in advanced cancers. The table came from immunoSEQ multiplex PCR; TCRdb's copy has only in-frame clones and leaves some out. The sample has almost 70,000 clones, approximately 91% seen once. Sequencing used CD4+ or CD8+ T cells sorted from blood, obtained in a trial of the OX40 agonist ivuxolimab. Every receptor here comes from an adult with an advanced solid tumor such as melanoma, head and neck, liver or kidney cancer. The CDR3 runs from the conserved cysteine through the conserved F or W. A D gene is named only where the DNA matches it firmly. Size is omitted from some rows. Given values are once, few, many or a class for expanded clones.

clone_size	d_call	v_call	j_call	cdr3_aa	cdr3_nt
NA	TRBD1	TRBV7-9	TRBJ1-1	CASSPGGQGDTEAFF	TGTGCCAGCAGCCCGGGGGGACAGGGCGACACTGAAGCTTTCTTT
NA	NA	TRBV5-1	TRBJ2-7	CASSLAAQKWYEQYF	TGCGCCAGCAGCTTGGCCGCTCAGAAGTGGTACGAGCAGTACTTC
NA	NA	TRBV5-1	TRBJ2-1	CASSLGDYNEQFF	TGCGCCAGCAGCTTGGGGGACTACAATGAGCAGTTCTTC
NA	NA	TRBV27	TRBJ1-6	CASSPWTDFSPLHF	TGTGCCAGCAGTCCCTGGACTGACTTTTCACCCCTCCACTTT
NA	TRBD2	TRBV14	TRBJ2-1	CASSQGSGSYNEQFF	TGTGCCAGCAGCCAAGGGAGCGGGAGTTACAATGAGCAGTTCTTC
NA	NA	TRBV5-4	TRBJ1-1	CASSRGTEAFF	TGTGCCAGCAGCCGAGGCACTGAAGCTTTCTTT
NA	TRBD1	TRBV5-1	TRBJ2-3	CASSFGQGADTQYF	TGCGCCAGCAGCTTTGGACAGGGGGCGGATACGCAGTATTTT
once	NA	TRBV7-7	TRBJ2-5	CASSHALIETQYF	TGTGCTAGCAGCCACGCTTTGATAGAGACCCAGTACTTC
NA	TRBD1	TRBV28	TRBJ1-3	CASSSTGGPGGNTIYF	TGTGCCAGCAGTTCCACAGGGGGCCCGGGGGGAAACACCATATATTTT
once	NA	TRBV9	TRBJ1-5	CASSAAGAYNQPQHF	TGTGCCAGCAGCGCAGCAGGGGCCTACAATCAGCCCCAGCATTTT
NA	NA	TRBV7-3	TRBJ2-1	CASSLPGLSNEQFF	TGTGCCAGCAGCTTACCCGGACTCTCCAATGAGCAGTTCTTC
NA	TRBD2	TRBV5-1	TRBJ2-3	CASSLTGGSTDTQYF	TGCGCCAGCAGCTTAACCGGGGGGAGCACAGATACGCAGTATTTT
NA	NA	TRBV2	TRBJ2-3	CASSRTPSTDTQYF	TGTGCCAGCAGTCGGACGCCCAGCACAGATACGCAGTATTTT
NA	NA	TRBV11-2	TRBJ2-1	CASSAQFEQFF	TGTGCCAGCAGCGCCCAATTTGAGCAGTTCTTC
NA	TRBD1	TRBV9	TRBJ1-2	CASSGDRGNGYTF	TGTGCCAGCAGCGGGGACAGGGGAAATGGCTACACCTTC
NA	TRBD2	TRBV28	TRBJ2-2	CASRRSPLGLAGVGELFF	TGTGCCAGCAGGCGAAGCCCTCTGGGACTAGCGGGAGTAGGGGAGCTGTTTTTT
NA	TRBD1	TRBV11-2	TRBJ1-1	CASSLAGTGETEAFF	TGTGCCAGCAGCTTAGCGGGGACAGGGGAGACTGAAGCTTTCTTT
NA	NA	TRBV5-4	TRBJ2-5	CASSLSTGEGETQYF	TGTGCCAGCAGCTTGTCTACAGGGGAGGGGGAGACCCAGTACTTC
NA	NA	TRBV2	TRBJ2-3	CASSLQYF	TGTGCCAGCAGCTTGCAGTATTTT
NA	NA	TRBV12-5	TRBJ2-7	CASGSPADSYEQYF	TGTGCTAGTGGTTCGCCAGCGGACTCCTACGAGCAGTACTTC